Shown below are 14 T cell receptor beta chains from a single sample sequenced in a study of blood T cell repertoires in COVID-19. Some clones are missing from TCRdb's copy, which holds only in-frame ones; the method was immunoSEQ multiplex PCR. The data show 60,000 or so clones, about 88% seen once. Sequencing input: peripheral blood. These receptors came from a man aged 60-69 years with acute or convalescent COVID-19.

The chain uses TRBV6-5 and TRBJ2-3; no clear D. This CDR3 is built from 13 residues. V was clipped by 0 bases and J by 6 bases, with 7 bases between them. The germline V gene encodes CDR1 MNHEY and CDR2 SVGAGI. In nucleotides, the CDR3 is TGTGCCAGCAGTTACTCGAGCCCCGATACGCAGTATTTT. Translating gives CASSYSSPDTQYF.

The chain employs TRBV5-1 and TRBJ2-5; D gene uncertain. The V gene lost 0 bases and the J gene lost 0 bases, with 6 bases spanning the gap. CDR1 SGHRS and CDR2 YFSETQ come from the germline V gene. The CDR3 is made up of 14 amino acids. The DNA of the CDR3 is TGCGCCAGCAGCTTGGGTCAGTACCAAGAGACCCAGTACTTC. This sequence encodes CASSLGQYQETQYF. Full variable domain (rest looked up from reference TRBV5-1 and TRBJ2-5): KAGVTQTPRYLIKTRGQQVTLSCSPISGHRSVSWYQQTPGQGLQFLFEYFSETQRNKGNFPGRFSGRQFSNSRSEMNVSTLELGDSALYLCASSLGQYQETQYFGPGTRLLVL.

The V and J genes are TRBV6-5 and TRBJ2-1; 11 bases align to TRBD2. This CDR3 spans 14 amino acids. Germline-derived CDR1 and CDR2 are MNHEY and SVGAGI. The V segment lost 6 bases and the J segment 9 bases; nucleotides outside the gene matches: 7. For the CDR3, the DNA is TGTGCCAGCAGGAATAGCGGGGGGGCCGGTGAGCAGTTCTTC. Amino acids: CASRNSGGAGEQFF.

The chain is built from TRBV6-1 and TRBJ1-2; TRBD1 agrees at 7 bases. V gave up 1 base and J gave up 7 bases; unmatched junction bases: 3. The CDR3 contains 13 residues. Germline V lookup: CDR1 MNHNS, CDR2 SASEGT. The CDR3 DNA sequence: TGTGCCAGCAGTGAAGGGACAGGTATTGGCTACACCTTC. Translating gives CASSEGTGIGYTF.

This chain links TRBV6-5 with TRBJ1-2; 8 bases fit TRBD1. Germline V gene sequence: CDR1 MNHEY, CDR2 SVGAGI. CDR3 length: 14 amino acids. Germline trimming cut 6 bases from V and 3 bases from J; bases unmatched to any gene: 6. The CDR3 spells CASSAGQGYYGYTF. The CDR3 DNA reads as TGTGCCAGCAGCGCAGGACAGGGATACTATGGCTACACCTTC.

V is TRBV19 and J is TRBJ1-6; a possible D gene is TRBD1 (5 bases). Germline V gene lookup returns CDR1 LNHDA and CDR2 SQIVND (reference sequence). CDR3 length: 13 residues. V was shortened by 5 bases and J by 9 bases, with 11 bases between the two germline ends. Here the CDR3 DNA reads TGTGCCAGTAGTTCAGGGTGGAGTTCACCCCTCCACTTT. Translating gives CASSSGWSSPLHF. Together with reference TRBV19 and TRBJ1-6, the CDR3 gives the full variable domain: DGGITQSPKYLFRKEGQNVTLSCEQNLNHDAMYWYRQDPGQGLRLIYYSQIVNDFQKGDIAEGYSVSREKKESFPLTVTSAQKNPTAFYLCASSSGWSSPLHFGNGTRLTVT.

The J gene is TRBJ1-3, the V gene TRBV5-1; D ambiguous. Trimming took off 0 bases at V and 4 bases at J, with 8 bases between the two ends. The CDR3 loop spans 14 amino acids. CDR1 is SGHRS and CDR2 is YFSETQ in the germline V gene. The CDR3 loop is CASSLGSPGNTIYF. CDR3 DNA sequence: TGCGCCAGCAGCTTGGGTAGTCCCGGAAACACCATATATTTT.

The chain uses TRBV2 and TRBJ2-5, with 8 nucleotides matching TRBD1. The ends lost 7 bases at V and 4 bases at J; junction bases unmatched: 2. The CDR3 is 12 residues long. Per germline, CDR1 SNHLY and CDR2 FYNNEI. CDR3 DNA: TGTGCCAGCACAGGGGGCGCAGAGACCCAGTACTTC. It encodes CASTGGAETQYF.

CDR3 region: CASSIVAPTNEKLFF. The CDR3 DNA follows: TGTGCCAGTAGTATAGTAGCACCAACTAATGAAAAACTGTTTTTT. The genes are TRBV2 and TRBJ1-4; D call uncertain. This CDR3 region has 15 residues. Trimming shortened V by 9 bases and J by 0 bases, and 14 bases separated the two germline ends. The V gene's germline CDR1 is SNHLY and CDR2 FYNNEI.

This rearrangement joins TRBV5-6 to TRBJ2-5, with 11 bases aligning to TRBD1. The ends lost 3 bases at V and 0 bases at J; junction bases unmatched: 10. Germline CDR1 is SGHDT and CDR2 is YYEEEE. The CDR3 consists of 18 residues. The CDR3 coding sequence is TGTGCCAGCAGCTATGGACAGGGGGCGACCACGTACCAAGAGACCCAGTACTTC. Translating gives CASSYGQGATTYQETQYF.

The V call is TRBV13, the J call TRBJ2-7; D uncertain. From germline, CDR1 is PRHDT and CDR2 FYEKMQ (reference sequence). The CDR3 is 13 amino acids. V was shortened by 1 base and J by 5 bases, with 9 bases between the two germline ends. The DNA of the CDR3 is TGTGCCAGCAGCTTAGTTTTGGGCCACGAGCAGTACTTC. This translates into CASSLVLGHEQYF.

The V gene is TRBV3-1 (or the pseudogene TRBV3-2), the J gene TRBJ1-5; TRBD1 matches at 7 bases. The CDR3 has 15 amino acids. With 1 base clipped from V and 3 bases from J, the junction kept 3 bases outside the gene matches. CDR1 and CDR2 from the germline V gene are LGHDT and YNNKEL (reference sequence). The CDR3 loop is CASSQAGTVNQPQHF. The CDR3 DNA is TGTGCCAGCAGCCAAGCTGGGACAGTCAATCAGCCCCAGCATTTT.

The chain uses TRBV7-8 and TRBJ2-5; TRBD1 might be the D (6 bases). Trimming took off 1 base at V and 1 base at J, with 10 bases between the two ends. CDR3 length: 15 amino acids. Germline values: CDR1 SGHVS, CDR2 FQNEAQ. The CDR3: CASSLVGAVQETQYF. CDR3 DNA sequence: TGTGCCAGCAGCTTAGTGGGGGCCGTCCAAGAGACCCAGTACTTC.

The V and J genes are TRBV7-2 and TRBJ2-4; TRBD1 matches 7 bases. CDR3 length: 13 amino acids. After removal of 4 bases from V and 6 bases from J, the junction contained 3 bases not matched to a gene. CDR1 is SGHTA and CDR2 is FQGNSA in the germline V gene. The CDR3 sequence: CASSSDRRNIQYF. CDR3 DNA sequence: TGTGCCAGCAGCTCGGACAGGAGAAACATTCAGTACTTC.